Detailed here is one T cell receptor (beta chain). The antigen is undetermined. The data stem from a study of cytomegalovirus exposure and HLA in healthy donors. Donors were drawn from the approximately 120-subject validation cohort, separate from the approximately 700-subject first cohort. Assay: immunoSEQ multiplex PCR; the TCRdb copy retains only in-frame clones and omits some. The table lists under 200,000 clones, 96% of them singletons. V shed 2 bases and J 4 bases; nucleotides not matched to a gene: 8. The CDR3 consists of 17 residues. Germline CDR1 is SGHVS and CDR2 is FQNEAQ. Broader study findings: Some TCR beta chains (about 180 of them) were listed as cytomegalovirus-associated.

Sequenced input: PBMCs. This receptor was obtained from a woman aged 18-29 years in good health and CMV-seronegative. This rearrangement joins TRBV7-8 to TRBJ2-7; TRBD2 agrees at 13 bases. The CDR3 spells CASSLRPGLAGSYEQYF. CDR3 nucleotide sequence: TGTGCCAGCAGCTTACGGCCGGGACTAGCGGGATCGTACGAGCAGTACTTC.